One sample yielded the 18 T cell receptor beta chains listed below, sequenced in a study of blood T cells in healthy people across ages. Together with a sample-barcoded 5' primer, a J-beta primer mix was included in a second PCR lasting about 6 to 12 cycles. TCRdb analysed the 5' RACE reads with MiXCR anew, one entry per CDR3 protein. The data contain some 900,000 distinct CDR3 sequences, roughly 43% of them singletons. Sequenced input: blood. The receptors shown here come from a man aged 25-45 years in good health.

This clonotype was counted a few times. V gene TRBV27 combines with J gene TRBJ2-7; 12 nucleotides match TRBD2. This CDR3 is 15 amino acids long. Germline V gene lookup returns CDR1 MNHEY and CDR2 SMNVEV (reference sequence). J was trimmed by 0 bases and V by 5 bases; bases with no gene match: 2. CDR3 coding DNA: TGTGCCAGCAGTCAGACTAGCGGGAGCTCCTACGAGCAGTACTTC. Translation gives CASSQTSGSSYEQYF.

CDR3 sequence (DNA): TGTGCCAGCAGTCGACAGGGGGGGGGCCTGAACACTGAAGCTTTCTTT. This codes for CASSRQGGGLNTEAFF. The genes are TRBV6-5 and TRBJ1-1; 9 nucleotides match TRBD1. Germline-derived CDR1 and CDR2 are MNHEY and SVGAGI. Trimming at V came to 5 bases and at J to 0 bases, leaving 7 bases not matched to a gene. This CDR3 is built from 16 residues.

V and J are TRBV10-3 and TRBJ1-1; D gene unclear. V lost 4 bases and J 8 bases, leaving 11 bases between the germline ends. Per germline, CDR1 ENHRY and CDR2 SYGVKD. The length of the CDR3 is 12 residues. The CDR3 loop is CAISAEAGEAFF. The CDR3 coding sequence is TGTGCCATCAGTGCGGAGGCGGGGGAAGCTTTCTTT.

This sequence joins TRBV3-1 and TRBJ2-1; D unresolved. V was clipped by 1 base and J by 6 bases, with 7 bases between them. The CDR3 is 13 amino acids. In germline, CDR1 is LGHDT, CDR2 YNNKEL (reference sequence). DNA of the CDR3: TGTGCCAGCAGCCAAGGAGTCCTCAATGAGCAGTTCTTC. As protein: CASSQGVLNEQFF.

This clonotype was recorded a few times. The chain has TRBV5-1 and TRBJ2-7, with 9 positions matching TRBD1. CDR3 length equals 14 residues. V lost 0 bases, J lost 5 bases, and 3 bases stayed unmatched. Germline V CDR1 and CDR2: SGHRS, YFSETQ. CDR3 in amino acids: CASSLADRGNEQYF. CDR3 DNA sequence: TGCGCCAGCAGCTTGGCGGACAGGGGTAACGAGCAGTACTTC. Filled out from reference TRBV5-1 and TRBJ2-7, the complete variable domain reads KAGVTQTPRYLIKTRGQQVTLSCSPISGHRSVSWYQQTPGQGLQFLFEYFSETQRNKGNFPGRFSGRQFSNSRSEMNVSTLELGDSALYLCASSLADRGNEQYFGPGTRLTVT.

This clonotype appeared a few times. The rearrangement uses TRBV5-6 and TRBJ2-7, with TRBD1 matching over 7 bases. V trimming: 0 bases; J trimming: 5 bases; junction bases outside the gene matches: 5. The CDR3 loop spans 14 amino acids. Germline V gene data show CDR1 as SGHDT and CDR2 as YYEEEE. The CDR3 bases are TGTGCCAGCAGCTTGGCCCCGACAGGGAACGAGCAGTACTTC. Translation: CASSLAPTGNEQYF. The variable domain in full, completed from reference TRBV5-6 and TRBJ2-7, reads DAGVTQSPTHLIKTRGQQVTLRCSPKSGHDTVSWYQQALGQGPQFIFQYYEEEERQRGNFPDRFSGHQFPNYSSELNVNALLLGDSALYLCASSLAPTGNEQYFGPGTRLTVT.

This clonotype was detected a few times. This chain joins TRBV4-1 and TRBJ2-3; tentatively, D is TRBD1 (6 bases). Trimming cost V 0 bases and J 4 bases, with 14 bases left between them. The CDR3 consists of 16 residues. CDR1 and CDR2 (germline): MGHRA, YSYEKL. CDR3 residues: CASSQDGPGVADTQYF. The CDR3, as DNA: TGCGCCAGCAGCCAAGATGGGCCAGGGGTGGCAGATACGCAGTATTTT.

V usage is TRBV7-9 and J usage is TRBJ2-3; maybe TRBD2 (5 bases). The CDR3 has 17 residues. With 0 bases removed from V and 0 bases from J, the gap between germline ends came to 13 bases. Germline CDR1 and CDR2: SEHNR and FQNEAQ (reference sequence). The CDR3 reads CASSLARRGTSTDTQYF. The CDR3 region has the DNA TGTGCCAGCAGCTTAGCGCGTCGGGGAACGAGCACAGATACGCAGTATTTT.

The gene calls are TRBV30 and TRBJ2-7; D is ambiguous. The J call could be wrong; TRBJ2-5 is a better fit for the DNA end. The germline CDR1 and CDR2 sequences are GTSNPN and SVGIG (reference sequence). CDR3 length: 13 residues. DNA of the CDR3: TGTGCCTGGAGTGGTCAGCGTACCGAGACCCAGTACTTC. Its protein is CAWSGQRTETQYF.

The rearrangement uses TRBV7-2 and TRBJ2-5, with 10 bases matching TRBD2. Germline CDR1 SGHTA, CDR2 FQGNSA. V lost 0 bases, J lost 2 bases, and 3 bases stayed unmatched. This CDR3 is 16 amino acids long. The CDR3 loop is CASSLAFSGGQETQYF. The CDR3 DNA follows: TGTGCCAGCAGCTTAGCGTTTAGCGGGGGGCAAGAGACCCAGTACTTC.

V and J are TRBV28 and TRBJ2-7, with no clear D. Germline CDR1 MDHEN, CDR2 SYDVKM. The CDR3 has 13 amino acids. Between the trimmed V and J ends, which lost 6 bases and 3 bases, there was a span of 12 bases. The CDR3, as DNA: TGTGCCAGCAGCGCAACAACCCTCTACGAGCAGTACTTC. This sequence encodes CASSATTLYEQYF.

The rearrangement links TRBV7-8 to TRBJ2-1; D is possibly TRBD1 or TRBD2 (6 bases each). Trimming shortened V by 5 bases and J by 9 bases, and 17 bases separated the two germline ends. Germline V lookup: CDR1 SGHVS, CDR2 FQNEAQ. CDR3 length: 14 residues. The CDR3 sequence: CASSMGLSRGEQFF. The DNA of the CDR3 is TGTGCCAGCAGCATGGGACTTTCCAGGGGTGAGCAGTTCTTC.

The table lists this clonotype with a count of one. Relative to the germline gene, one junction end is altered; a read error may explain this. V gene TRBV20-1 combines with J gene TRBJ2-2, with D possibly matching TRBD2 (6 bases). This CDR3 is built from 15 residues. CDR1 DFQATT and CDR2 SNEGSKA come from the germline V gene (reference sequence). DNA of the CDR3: TGCAGTACTAGCAATCATCTAGGATCCCCCGGGGAGCTGTTTTTT. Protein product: CSTSNHLGSPGELFF.

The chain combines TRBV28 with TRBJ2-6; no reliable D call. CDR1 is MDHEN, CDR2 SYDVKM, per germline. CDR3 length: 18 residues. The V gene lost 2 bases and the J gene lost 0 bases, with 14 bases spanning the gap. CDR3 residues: CASSLRASGPSGANVLTF. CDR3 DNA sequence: TGTGCCAGCAGTTTAAGGGCCTCCGGACCCTCTGGGGCCAACGTCCTGACTTTC.

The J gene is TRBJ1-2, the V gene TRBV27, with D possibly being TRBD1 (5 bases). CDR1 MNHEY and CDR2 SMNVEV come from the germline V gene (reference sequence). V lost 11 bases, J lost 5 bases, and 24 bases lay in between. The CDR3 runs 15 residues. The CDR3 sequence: CAGKFRGETPYGYTF. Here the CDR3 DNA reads TGTGCCGGCAAATTCCGGGGGGAAACTCCTTATGGCTACACCTTC.

This chain's CDR3 is CSAAPGPGNTIYF. CDR3 bases: TGCAGTGCTGCACCCGGGCCTGGAAACACCATATATTTT. V and J are TRBV20-1 and TRBJ1-3, with D hard to call. The CDR3 loop spans 13 amino acids. Trimming left V 5 bases short and J 2 bases short, with 10 bases between. Looked up from germline, CDR1 is DFQATT and CDR2 is SNEGSKA (reference sequence).

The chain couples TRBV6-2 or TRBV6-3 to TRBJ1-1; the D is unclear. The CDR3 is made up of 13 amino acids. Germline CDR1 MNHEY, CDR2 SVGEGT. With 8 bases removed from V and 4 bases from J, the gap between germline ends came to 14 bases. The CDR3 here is CASVPAAGTEAFF. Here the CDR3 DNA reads TGTGCCAGCGTTCCCGCGGCGGGCACTGAAGCTTTCTTT.

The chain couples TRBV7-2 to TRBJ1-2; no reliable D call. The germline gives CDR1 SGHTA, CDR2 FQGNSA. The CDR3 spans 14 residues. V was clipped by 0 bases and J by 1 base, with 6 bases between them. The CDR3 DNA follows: TGTGCCAGCAGCTTAGCGGAGGTTAACTATGGCTACACCTTC. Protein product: CASSLAEVNYGYTF.